This record covers a single TCR beta chain. V trimming: 5 bases; J trimming: 0 bases; junction bases outside the gene matches: 19. From germline, CDR1 is MNHEY and CDR2 SVGEGT. The CDR3 sequence is 21 residues long. The data are from a study of blood T cell repertoires in COVID-19. About the research overall: T cells, B-cell-depleted T cells, or PBMCs provided the cDNA or gDNA that served as material.

The protocol was immunoSEQ multiplex PCR, while the TCRdb copy is restricted to in-frame clones and leaves out a portion. The table shows under 150,000 clones, with 85% occurring only once. Sequenced: peripheral blood. The TCR originated in a human donor in a cohort sampled during active COVID-19. The chain carries TRBV6-2 or TRBV6-3 and TRBJ2-1; 10 positions agree with TRBD2. The CDR3, as DNA: TGTGCCAGCAGTGTCCACGGACTAGCGGATCACGTCCCCAGCTCCTACAATGAGCAGTTCTTC. This sequence encodes CASSVHGLADHVPSSYNEQFF.